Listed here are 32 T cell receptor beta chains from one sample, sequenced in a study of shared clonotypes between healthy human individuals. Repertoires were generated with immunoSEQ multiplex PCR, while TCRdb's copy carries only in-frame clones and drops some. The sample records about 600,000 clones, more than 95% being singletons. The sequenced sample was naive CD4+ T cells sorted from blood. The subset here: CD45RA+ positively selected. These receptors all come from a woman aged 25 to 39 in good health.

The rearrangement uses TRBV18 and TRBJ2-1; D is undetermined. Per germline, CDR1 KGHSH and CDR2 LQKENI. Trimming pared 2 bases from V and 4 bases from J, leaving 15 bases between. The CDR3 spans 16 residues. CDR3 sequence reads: CASSPEPSLNYNEQFF. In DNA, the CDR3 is TGTGCCAGCTCACCAGAGCCTTCTTTAAATTACAATGAGCAGTTCTTC.

The chain's CDR3 is CASTLEPYNSPLHF. CDR3 coding DNA: TGTGCCAGCACGTTGGAGCCGTATAATTCACCCCTCCACTTT. The genes are TRBV2 and TRBJ1-6; D remains ambiguous. Trimming took 7 bases from V and 4 from J, leaving 11 bases between them. CDR1 is SNHLY and CDR2 is FYNNEI in the germline V gene. The CDR3 is made up of 14 amino acids.

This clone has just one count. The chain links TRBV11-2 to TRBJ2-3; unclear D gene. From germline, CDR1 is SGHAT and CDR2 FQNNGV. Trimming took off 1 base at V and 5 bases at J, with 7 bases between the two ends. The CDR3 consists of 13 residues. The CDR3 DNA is TGTGCCAGCAGCTTAGGGGTGAGAGATACGCAGTATTTT. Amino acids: CASSLGVRDTQYF.

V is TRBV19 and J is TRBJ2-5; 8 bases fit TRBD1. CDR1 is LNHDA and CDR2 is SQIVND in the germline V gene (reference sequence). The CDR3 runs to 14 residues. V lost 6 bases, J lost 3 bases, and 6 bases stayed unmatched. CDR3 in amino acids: CASRSQGAEETQYF. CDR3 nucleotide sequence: TGTGCCAGTAGATCGCAGGGGGCCGAAGAGACCCAGTACTTC.

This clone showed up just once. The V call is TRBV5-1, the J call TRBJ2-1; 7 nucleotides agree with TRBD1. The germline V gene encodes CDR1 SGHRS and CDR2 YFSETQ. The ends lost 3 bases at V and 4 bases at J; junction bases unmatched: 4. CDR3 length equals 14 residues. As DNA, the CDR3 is TGCGCCAGCAGCTCTCAGGGGGAATACAATGAGCAGTTCTTC. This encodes CASSSQGEYNEQFF.

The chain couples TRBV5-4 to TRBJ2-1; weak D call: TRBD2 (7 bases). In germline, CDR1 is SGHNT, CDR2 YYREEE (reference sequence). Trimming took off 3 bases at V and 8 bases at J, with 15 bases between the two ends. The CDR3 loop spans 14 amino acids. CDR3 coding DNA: TGTGCCAGCAGCTCAAAGGGGGGGGACGATGAGCAGTTCTTC. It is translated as CASSSKGGDDEQFF. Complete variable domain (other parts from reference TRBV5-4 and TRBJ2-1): ETGVTQSPTHLIKTRGQQVTLRCSSQSGHNTVSWYQQALGQGPQFIFQYYREEENGRGNFPPRFSGLQFPNYSSELNVNALELDDSALYLCASSSKGGDDEQFFGPGTRLTVL.

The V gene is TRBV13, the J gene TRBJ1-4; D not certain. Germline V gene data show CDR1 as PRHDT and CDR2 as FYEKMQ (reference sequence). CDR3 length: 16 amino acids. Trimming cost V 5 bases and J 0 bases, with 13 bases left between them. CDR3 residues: CASSMRGSTTNEKLFF. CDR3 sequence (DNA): TGTGCCAGCAGCATGCGTGGAAGCACAACTAATGAAAAACTGTTTTTT.

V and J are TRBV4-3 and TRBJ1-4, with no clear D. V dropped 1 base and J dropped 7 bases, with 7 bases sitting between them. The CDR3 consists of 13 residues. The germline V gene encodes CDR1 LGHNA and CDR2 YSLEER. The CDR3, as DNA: TGCGCCAGCAGCCAAGCTGTCACTGAAAAACTGTTTTTT. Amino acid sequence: CASSQAVTEKLFF.

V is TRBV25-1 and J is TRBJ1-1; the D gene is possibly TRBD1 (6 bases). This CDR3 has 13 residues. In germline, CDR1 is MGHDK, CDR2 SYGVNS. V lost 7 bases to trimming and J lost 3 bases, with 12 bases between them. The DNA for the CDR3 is TGTGCCAGCATAGACAGGTTGTACACTGAAGCTTTCTTT. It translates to CASIDRLYTEAFF.

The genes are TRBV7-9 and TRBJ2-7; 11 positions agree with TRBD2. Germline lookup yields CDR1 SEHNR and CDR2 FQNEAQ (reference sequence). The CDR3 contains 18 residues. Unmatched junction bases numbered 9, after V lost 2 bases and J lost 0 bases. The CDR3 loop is CASSLNVSGRVSSYEQYF. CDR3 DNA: TGTGCCAGCAGCTTAAATGTTAGCGGGAGGGTAAGCTCCTACGAGCAGTACTTC.

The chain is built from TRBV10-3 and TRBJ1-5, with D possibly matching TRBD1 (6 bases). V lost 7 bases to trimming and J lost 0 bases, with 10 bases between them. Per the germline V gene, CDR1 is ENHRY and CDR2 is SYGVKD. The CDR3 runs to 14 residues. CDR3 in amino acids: CAIKKDSSNQPQHF. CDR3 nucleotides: TGTGCCATCAAAAAGGACAGTAGCAATCAGCCCCAGCATTTT.

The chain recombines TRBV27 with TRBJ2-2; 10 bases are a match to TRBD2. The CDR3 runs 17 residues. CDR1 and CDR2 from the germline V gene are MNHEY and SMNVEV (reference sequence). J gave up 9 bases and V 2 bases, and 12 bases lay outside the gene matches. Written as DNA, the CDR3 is TGTGCCAGCAGTTTAGTGCGGCTAGCGGGAGATTTGAGGGAGCTGTTTTTT. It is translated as CASSLVRLAGDLRELFF.

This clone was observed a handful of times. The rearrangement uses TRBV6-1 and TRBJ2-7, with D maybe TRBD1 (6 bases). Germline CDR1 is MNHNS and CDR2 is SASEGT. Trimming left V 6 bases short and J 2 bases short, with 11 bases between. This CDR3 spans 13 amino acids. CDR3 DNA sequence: TGTGCCAGCAGAAGGGACACCACCTACGAGCAGTACTTC. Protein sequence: CASRRDTTYEQYF.

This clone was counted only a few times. The CDR3 DNA reads TGTGCCAGCGGGGAGTGGACCCAGCATTTT. Protein product: CASGEWTQHF. This chain joins TRBV28 and TRBJ1-5; no clear D gene. V lost 8 bases and J 11 bases, leaving 10 bases between the germline ends. From germline, CDR1 is MDHEN and CDR2 SYDVKM. The CDR3 consists of 10 residues.

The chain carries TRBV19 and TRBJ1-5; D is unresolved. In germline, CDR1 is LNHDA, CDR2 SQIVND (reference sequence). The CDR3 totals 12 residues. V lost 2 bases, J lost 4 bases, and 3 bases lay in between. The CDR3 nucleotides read TGTGCCAGTAGTATAATGAATCAGCCCCAGCATTTT. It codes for CASSIMNQPQHF.

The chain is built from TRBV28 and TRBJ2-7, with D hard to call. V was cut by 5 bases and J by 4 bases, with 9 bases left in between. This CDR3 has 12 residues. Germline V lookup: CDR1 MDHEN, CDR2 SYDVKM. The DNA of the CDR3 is TGTGCCAGCAGTGTGACTGGATACGAGCAGTACTTC. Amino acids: CASSVTGYEQYF.

CDR3 coding DNA: TGTGCCAGCAGCCAAGATTCCAAACGGGGACTAGCGGGTACGTTCTTC. This sequence encodes CASSQDSKRGLAGTFF. J is TRBJ2-1 and V is TRBV4-2; TRBD2 aligns across 12 bases. There are 16 residues in the CDR3. CDR1 LGHNA and CDR2 YNFKEQ come from the germline V gene. V lost 0 bases, J lost 15 bases, and 12 bases stayed unmatched.

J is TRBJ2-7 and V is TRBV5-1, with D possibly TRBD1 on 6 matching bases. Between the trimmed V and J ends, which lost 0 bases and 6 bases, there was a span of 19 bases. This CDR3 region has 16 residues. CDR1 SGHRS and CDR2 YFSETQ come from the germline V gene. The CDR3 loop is CASSLGLNRRGSEQYF. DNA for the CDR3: TGCGCCAGCAGCTTGGGTTTGAACCGCAGGGGAAGCGAGCAGTACTTC.

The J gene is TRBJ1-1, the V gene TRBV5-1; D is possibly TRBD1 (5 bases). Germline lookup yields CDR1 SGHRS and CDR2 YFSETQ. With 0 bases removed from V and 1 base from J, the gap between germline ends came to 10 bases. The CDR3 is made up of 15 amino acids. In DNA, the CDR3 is TGCGCCAGCAGCTTGGACCCAGGGTCGAACACTGAAGCTTTCTTT. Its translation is CASSLDPGSNTEAFF.

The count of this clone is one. CDR3 DNA sequence: TGTGCCAGCAGAAGAGGTAGGGAGCAGTTCTTC. The encoded protein is CASRRGREQFF. J is TRBJ2-1 and V is TRBV25-1; D unresolved. The CDR3 sequence is 11 residues long. Germline CDR1 and CDR2: MGHDK and SYGVNS. Trimming shortened V by 6 bases and J by 10 bases, and 10 bases separated the two germline ends.

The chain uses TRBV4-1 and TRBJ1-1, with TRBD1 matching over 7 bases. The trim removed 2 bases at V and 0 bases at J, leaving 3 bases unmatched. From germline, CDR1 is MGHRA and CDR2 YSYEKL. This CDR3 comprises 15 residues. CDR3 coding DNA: TGCGCCAGCAGCCAATTTACAGGGGTGAACACTGAAGCTTTCTTT. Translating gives CASSQFTGVNTEAFF.

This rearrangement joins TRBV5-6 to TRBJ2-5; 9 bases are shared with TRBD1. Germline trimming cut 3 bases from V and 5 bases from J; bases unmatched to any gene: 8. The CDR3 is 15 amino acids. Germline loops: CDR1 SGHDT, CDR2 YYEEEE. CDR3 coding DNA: TGTGCCAGCAGCTCGACCGGGACAGGGAGGGAGACCCAGTACTTC. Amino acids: CASSSTGTGRETQYF.

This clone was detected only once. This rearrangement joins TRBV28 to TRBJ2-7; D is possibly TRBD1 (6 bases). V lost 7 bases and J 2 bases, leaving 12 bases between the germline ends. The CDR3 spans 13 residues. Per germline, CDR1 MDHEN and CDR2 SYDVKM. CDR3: CASKGRDTYEQYF. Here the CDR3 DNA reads TGTGCCAGCAAGGGAAGGGACACCTACGAGCAGTACTTC.

The CDR3, as DNA: TGTGCCAGCAGTGCCCAGGTTAACTATGGCTACACCTTC. Translating it yields CASSAQVNYGYTF. The rearrangement joins TRBV2 to TRBJ1-2; no clear D. The CDR3 extends over 13 amino acids. The V end lost 4 bases, the J end lost 1 base, and 7 bases lay between the germline ends. From germline, CDR1 is SNHLY and CDR2 FYNNEI.

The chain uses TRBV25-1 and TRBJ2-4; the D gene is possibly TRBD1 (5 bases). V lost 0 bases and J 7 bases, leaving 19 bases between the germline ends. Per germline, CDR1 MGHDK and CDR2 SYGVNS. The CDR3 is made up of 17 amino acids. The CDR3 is CASSEYDQGTVGNIQYF. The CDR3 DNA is TGTGCCAGCAGTGAATATGACCAGGGAACAGTAGGGAACATTCAGTACTTC.

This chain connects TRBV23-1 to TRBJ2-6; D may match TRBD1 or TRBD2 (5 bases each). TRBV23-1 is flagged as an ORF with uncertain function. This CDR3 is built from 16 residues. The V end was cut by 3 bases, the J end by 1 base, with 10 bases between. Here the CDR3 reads CASSQPWGSGANVLTF. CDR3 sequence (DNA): TGCGCCAGCAGTCAGCCTTGGGGGTCTGGGGCCAACGTCCTGACTTTC.

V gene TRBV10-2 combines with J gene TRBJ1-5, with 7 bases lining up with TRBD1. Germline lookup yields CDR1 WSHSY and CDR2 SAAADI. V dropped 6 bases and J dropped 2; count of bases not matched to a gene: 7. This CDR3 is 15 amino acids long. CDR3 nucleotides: TGCGCCAGCAGGGGGCCCGGGACAGGCAATCAGCCCCAGCATTTT. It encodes CASRGPGTGNQPQHF.

CDR3 sequence (DNA): TGCGCCAGCAGCGAAACAGGGGAAACTGAAGCTTTCTTT. It encodes CASSETGETEAFF. V usage is TRBV5-1 and J usage is TRBJ1-1, with TRBD1 matching over 7 bases. CDR3 length equals 13 residues. Germline values: CDR1 SGHRS, CDR2 YFSETQ. V was pared by 4 bases and J by 5 bases, with 5 bases of the junction left unmatched.

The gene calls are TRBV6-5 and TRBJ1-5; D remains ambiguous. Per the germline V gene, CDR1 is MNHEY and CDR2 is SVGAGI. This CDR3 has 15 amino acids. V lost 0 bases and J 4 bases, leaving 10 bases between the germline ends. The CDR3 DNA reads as TGTGCCAGCAGTTACTCGATCCCAGAAAATCAGCCCCAGCATTTT. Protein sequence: CASSYSIPENQPQHF.

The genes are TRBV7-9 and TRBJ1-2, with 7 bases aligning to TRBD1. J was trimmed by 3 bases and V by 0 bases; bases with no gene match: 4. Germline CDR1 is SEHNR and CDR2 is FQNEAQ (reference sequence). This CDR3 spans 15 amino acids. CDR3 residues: CASSLATGLYYGYTF. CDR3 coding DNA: TGTGCCAGCAGCTTAGCGACAGGGCTTTACTATGGCTACACCTTC.

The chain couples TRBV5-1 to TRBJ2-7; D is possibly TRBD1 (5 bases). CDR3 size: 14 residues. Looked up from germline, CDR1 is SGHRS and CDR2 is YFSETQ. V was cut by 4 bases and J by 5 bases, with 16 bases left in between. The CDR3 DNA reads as TGCGCCAGCAGCAAGGACACCCCAGGAGACGAGCAGTACTTC. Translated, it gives CASSKDTPGDEQYF.

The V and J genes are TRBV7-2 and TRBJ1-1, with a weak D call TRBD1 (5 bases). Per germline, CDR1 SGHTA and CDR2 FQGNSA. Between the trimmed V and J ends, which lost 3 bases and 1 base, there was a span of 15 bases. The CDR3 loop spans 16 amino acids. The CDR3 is CASSLVGDAPNTEAFF. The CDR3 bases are TGTGCCAGCAGCTTGGTCGGGGACGCACCGAACACTGAAGCTTTCTTT.